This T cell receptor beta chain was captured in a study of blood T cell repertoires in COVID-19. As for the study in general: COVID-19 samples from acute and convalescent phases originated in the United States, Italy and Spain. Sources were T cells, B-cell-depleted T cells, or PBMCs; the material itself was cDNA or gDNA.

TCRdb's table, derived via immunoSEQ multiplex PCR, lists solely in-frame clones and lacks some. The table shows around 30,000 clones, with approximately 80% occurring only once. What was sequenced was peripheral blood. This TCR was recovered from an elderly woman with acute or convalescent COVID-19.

The CDR3 region is CASSLNSRGAEAFF. The CDR3 DNA reads as TGTGCCAGCAGTTTAAATTCCAGGGGAGCTGAAGCTTTCTTT. The V call is TRBV27, the J call TRBJ1-1; D possibly corresponds to TRBD1 (6 bases). The V and J ends lost 2 bases and 6 bases respectively, with 13 bases between them. Germline assignment: CDR1 MNHEY and CDR2 SMNVEV (reference sequence). The CDR3 length is 14 residues.